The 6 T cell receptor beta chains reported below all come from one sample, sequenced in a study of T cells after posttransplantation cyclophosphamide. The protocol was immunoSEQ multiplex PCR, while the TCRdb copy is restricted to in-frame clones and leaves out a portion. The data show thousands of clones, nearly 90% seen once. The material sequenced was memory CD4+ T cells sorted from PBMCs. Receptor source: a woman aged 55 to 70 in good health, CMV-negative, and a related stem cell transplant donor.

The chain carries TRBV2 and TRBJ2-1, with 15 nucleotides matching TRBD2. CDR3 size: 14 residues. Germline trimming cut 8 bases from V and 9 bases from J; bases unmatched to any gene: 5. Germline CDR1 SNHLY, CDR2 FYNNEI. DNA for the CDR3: TGTGCCAGCCTAGGACTAGCGGGGGGGCTTGAGCAGTTCTTC. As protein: CASLGLAGGLEQFF.

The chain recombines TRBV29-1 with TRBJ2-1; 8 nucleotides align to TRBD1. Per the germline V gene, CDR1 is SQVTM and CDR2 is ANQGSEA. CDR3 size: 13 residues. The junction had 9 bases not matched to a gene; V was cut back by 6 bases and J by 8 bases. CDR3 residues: CSVRDRQFYEQFF. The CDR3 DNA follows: TGCAGCGTGCGGGACAGGCAATTCTATGAGCAGTTCTTC.

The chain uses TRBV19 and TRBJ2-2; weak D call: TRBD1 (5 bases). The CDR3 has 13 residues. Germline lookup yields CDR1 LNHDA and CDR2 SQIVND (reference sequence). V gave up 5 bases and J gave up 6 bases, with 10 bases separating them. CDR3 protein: CASSLWGAGELFF. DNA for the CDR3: TGTGCCAGTAGTCTTTGGGGCGCCGGGGAGCTGTTTTTT.

CDR3 sequence: CASSVVSSGYNEQFF. The DNA of the CDR3 is TGTGCCAGCAGCGTAGTGTCCAGCGGCTACAATGAGCAGTTCTTC. The chain carries TRBV9 and TRBJ2-1; D is perhaps TRBD2 (5 bases). Trimming pared 0 bases from V and 3 bases from J, leaving 10 bases between. CDR3 size: 15 residues. Germline CDR1 SGDLS, CDR2 YYNGEE.

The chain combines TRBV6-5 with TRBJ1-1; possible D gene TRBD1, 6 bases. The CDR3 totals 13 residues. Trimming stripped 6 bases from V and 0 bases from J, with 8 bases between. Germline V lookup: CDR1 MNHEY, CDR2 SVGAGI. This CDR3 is CASRDSMNTEAFF. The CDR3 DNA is TGTGCCAGCAGGGACAGCATGAACACTGAAGCTTTCTTT.

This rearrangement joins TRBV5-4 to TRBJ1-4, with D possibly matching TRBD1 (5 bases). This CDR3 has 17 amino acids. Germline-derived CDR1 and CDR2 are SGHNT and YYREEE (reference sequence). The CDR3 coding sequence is TGTGCTACCAGCTTAAGGAGGGGAGCAAACCTTAATGAAAAACTGTTTTTT. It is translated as CATSLRRGANLNEKLFF. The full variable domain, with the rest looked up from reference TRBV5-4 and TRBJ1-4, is ETGVTQSPTHLIKTRGQQVTLRCSSQSGHNTVSWYQQALGQGPQFIFQYYREEENGRGNFPPRFSGLQFPNYSSELNVNALELDDSALYLCATSLRRGANLNEKLFFGSGTQLSVL.